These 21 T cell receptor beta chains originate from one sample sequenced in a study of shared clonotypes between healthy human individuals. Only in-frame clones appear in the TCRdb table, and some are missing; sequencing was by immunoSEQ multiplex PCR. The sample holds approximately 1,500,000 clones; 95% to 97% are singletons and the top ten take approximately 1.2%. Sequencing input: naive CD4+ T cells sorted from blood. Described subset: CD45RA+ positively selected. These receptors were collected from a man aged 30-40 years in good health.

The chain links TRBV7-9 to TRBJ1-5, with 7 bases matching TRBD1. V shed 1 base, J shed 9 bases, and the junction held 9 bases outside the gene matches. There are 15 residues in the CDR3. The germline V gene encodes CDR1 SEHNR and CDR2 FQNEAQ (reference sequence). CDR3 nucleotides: TGTGCCAGCAGCTTAGGTGGGACAGCCGCTCGGCCCCAGCATTTT. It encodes CASSLGGTAARPQHF.

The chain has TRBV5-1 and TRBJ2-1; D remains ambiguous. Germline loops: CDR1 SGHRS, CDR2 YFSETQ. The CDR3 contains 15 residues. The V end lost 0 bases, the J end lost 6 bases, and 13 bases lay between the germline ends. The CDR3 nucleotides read TGCGCCAGCAGCTTGGCGAGACTTGGCGGCAATGAGCAGTTCTTC. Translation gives CASSLARLGGNEQFF.

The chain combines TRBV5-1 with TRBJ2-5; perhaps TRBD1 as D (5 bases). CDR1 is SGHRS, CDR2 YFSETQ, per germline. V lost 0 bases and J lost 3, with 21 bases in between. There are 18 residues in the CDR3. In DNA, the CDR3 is TGCGCCAGCAGCTTGGATGGTCGCCTAAGACAGATTAAAGAGACCCAGTACTTC. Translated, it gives CASSLDGRLRQIKETQYF.

This CDR3 is CASSEWANTQYF. The CDR3 bases are TGTGCCAGCAGTGAGTGGGCCAATACGCAGTATTTT. The V and J genes are TRBV25-1 and TRBJ2-3; D not certain. V lost 3 bases, J lost 7 bases, and 8 bases lay in between. The CDR3 totals 12 residues. Germline CDR1 and CDR2: MGHDK and SYGVNS.

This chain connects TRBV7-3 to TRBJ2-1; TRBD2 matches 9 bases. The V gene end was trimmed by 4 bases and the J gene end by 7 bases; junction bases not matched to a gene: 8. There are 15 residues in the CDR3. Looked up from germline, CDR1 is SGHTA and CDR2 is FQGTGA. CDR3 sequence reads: CASSSLAGQRNEQFF. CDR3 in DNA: TGTGCCAGCAGCTCTCTAGCGGGACAGAGGAATGAGCAGTTCTTC. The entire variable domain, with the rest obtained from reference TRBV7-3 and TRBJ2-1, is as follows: GAGVSQTPSNKVTEKGKYVELRCDPISGHTALYWYRQSLGQGPEFLIYFQGTGAADDSGLPNDRFFAVRPEGSVSTLKIQRTERGDSAVYLCASSSLAGQRNEQFFGPGTRLTVL.

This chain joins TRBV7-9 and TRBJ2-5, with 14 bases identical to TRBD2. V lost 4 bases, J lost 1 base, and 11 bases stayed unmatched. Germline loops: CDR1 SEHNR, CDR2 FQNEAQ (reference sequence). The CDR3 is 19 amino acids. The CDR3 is CASSYGTSGSWWGQETQYF. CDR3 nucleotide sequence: TGTGCCAGCAGCTATGGGACTAGCGGGAGTTGGTGGGGCCAAGAGACCCAGTACTTC.

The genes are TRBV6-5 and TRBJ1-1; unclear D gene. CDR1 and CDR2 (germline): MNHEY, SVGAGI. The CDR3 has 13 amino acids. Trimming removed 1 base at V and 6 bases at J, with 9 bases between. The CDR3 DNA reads TGTGCCAGCAGTTACTTGGGCCGCCCTGAAGCTTTCTTT. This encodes CASSYLGRPEAFF.

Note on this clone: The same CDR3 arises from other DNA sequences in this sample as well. CDR3 coding DNA: TGTGCCTGGAGTGTACTTCGGGGCTACACCTTC. Translating it yields CAWSVLRGYTF. The V and J genes are TRBV30 and TRBJ1-2; D gene unclear. CDR3 length equals 11 residues. Trimming left V 0 bases short and J 8 bases short, with 7 bases between. CDR1 is GTSNPN, CDR2 SVGIG, per germline (reference sequence).

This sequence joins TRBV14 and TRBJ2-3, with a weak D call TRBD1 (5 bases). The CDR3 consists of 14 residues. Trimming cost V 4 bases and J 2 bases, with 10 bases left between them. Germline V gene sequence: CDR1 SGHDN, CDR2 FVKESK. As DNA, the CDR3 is TGTGCCAGCAGCCCTCGACAGAACACAGATACGCAGTATTTT. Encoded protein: CASSPRQNTDTQYF.

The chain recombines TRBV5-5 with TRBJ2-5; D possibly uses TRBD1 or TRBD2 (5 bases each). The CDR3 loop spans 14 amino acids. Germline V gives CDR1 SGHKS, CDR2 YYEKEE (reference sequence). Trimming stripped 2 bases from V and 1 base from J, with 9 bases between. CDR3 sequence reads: CASSLSGTQETQYF. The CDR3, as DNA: TGTGCCAGCAGCTTATCCGGGACCCAAGAGACCCAGTACTTC. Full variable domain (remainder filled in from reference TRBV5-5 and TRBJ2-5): DAGVTQSPTHLIKTRGQQVTLRCSPISGHKSVSWYQQVLGQGPQFIFQYYEKEERGRGNFPDRFSARQFPNYSSELNVNALLLGDSALYLCASSLSGTQETQYFGPGTRLLVL.

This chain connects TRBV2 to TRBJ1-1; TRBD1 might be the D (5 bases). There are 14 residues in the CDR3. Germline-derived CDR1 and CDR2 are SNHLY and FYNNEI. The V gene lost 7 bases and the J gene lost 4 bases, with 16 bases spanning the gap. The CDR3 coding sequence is TGTGCCAGCACCCGAGAGGGCGGGGGCACTGAAGCTTTCTTT. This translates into CASTREGGGTEAFF. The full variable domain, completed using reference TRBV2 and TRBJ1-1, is EPEVTQTPSHQVTQMGQEVILRCVPISNHLYFYWYRQILGQKVEFLVSFYNNEISEKSEIFDDQFSVERPDGSNFTLKIRSTKLEDSAMYFCASTREGGGTEAFFGQGTRLTVV.

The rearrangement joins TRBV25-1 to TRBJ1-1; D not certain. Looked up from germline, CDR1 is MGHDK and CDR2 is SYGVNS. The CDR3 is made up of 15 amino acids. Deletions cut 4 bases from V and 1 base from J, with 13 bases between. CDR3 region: CASSVDGRRNTEAFF. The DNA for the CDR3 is TGTGCCAGCAGTGTAGATGGGAGGAGGAACACTGAAGCTTTCTTT.

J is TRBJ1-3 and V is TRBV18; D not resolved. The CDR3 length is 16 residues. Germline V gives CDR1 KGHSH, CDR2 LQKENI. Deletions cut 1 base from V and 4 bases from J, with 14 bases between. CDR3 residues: CASSPLPRAGGNTIYF. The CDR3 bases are TGTGCCAGCTCACCACTTCCGCGGGCTGGAGGAAACACCATATATTTT.

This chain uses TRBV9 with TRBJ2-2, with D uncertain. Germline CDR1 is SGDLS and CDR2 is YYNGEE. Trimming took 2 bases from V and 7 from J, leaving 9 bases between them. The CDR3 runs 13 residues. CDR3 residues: CASSVDTGGELFF. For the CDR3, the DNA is TGTGCCAGCAGCGTTGACACGGGCGGGGAGCTGTTTTTT.

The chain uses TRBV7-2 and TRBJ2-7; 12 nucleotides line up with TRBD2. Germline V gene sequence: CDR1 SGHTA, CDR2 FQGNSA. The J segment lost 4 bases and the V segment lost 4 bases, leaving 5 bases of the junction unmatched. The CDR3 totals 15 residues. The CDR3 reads CASSYGLAGSYEQYF. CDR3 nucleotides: TGTGCCAGCAGCTACGGACTAGCGGGATCTTACGAGCAGTACTTC.

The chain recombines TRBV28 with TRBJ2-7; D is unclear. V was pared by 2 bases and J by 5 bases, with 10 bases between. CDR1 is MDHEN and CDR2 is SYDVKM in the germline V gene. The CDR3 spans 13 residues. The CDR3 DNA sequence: TGTGCCAGCAGTTTACGGAGCCCGGACGAGCAGTACTTC. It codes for CASSLRSPDEQYF.

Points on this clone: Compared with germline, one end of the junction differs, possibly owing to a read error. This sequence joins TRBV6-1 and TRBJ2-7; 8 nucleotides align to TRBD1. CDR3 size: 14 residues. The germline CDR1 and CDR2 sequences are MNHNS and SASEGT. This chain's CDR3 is CASREGQGRSEQYF. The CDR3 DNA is TGTGCCAGCAGGGAAGGACAGGGACGGAGCGAGCAGTACTTC.

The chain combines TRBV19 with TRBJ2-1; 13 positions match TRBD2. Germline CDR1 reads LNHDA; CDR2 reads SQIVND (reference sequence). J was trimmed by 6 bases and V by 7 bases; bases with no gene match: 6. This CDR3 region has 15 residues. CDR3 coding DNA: TGTGCCAGTACCAAACTAGCGGGAGGGTCCAATGAGCAGTTCTTC. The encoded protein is CASTKLAGGSNEQFF.

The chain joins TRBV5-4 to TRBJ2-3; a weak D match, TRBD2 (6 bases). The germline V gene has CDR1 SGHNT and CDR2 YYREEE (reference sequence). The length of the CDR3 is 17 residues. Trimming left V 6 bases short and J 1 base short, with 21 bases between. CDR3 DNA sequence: TGTGCCAGCAATTCGCCCCGGGGCGGGGTCGGCACAGATACGCAGTATTTT. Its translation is CASNSPRGGVGTDTQYF.

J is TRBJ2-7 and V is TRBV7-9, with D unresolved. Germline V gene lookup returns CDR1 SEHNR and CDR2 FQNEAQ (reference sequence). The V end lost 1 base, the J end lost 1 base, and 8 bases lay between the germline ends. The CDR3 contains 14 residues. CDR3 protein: CASSLGRTSYEQYF. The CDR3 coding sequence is TGTGCCAGCAGCTTAGGCAGGACGTCCTACGAGCAGTACTTC.

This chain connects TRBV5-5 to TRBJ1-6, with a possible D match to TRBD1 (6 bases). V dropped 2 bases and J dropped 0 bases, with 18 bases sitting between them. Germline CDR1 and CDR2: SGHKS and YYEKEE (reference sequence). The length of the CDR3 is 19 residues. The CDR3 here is CASSFRGSRGYSYNSPLHF. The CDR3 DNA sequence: TGTGCCAGCAGCTTCAGGGGTAGCCGGGGTTACTCCTATAATTCACCCCTCCACTTT.